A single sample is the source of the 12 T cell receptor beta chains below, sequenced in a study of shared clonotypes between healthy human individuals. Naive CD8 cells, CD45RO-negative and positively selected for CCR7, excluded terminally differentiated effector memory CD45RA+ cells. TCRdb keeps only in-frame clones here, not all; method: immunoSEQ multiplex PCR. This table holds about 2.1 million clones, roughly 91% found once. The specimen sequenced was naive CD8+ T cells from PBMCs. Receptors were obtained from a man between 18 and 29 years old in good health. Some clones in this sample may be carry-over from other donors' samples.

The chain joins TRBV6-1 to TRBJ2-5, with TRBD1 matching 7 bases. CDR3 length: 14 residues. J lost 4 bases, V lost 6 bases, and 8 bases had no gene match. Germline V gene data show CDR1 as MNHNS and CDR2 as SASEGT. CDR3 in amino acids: CASRSYRGPETQYF. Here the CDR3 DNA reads TGTGCCAGCAGGTCTTACAGGGGTCCAGAGACCCAGTACTTC.

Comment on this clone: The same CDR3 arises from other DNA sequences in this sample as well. In DNA, the CDR3 is TGTGCCAGCAGTTTATCGGGGGCTGGAAACACCATATATTTT. Its protein product is CASSLSGAGNTIYF. The chain employs TRBV27 and TRBJ1-3, with D possibly being TRBD1 (5 bases). This CDR3 comprises 14 residues. Trimming cost V 0 bases and J 2 bases, with 5 bases left between them. In germline, CDR1 is MNHEY, CDR2 SMNVEV (reference sequence).

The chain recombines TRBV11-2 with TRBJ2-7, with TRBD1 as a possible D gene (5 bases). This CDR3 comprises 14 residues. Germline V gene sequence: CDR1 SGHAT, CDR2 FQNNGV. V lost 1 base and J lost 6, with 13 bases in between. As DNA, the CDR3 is TGTGCCAGCAGCTTAGGGGGAACCAGGGCCGAGCAGTACTTC. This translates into CASSLGGTRAEQYF.

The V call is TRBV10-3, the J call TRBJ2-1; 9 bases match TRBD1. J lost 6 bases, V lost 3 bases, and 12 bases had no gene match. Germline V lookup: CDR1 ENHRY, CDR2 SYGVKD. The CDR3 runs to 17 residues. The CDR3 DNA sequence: TGTGCCATCAGTGATAGTATCGGGACAGGGAGGCGCAATGAGCAGTTCTTC. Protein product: CAISDSIGTGRRNEQFF.

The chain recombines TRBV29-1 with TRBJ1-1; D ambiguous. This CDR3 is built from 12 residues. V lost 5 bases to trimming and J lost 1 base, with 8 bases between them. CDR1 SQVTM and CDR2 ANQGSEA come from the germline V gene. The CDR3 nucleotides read TGCAGCGTTTCGTCTCAGAACACTGAAGCTTTCTTT. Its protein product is CSVSSQNTEAFF.

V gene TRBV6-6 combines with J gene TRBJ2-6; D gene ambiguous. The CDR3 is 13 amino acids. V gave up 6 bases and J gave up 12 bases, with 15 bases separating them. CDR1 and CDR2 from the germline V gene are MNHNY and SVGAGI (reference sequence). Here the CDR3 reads CASSHLRTGVLTF. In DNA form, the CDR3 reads TGTGCCAGCAGCCACTTGAGGACCGGCGTCCTGACTTTC.

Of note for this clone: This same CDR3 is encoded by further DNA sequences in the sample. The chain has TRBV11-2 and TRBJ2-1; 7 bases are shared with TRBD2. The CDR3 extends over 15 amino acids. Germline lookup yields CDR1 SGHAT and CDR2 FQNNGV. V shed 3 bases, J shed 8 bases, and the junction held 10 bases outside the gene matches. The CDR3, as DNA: TGTGCCAGCAGCTTGGGCGGACGGGGAGGGGATGAGCAGTTCTTC. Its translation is CASSLGGRGGDEQFF.

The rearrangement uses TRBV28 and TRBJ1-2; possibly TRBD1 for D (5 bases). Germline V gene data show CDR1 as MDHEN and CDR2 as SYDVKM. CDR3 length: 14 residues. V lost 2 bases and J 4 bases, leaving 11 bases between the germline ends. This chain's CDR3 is CASSLLGVVYGYTF. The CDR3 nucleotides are TGTGCCAGCAGTTTACTAGGGGTAGTCTATGGCTACACCTTC.

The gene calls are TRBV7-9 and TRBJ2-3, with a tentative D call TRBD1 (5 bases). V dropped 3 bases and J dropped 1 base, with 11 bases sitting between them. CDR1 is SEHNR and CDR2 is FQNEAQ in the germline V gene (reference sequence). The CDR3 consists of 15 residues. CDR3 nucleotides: TGTGCCAGCAGCTTTAAAGGGGTCCGCACAGATACGCAGTATTTT. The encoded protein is CASSFKGVRTDTQYF.

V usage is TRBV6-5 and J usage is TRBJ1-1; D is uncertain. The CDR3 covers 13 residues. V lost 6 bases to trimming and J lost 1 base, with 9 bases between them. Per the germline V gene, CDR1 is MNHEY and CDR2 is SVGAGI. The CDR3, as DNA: TGTGCCAGCAGGCGTTACAAGAACACTGAAGCTTTCTTT. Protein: CASRRYKNTEAFF.

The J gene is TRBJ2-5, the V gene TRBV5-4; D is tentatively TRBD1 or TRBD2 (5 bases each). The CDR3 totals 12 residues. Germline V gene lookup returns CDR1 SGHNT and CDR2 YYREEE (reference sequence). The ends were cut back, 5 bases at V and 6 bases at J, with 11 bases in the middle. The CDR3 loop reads CASRSQGQTQYF. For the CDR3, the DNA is TGTGCCAGCAGGTCCCAGGGACAGACCCAGTACTTC.

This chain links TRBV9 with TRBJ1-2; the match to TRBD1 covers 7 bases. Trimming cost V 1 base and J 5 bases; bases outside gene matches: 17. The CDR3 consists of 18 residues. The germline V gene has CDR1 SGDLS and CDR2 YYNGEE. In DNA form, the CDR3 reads TGTGCCAGCAGCGTACGGGTAGGGGGCGAGTATGAGGGGTATGGCTACACCTTC. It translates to CASSVRVGGEYEGYGYTF.